Listed below are T cell receptor beta chains from one sample, sequenced in a study of OX40 agonist ivuxolimab in advanced cancers. Method: immunoSEQ multiplex PCR; TCRdb's copy keeps in-frame clones and lacks some. The sample comprises some 54,000 clones, approximately 91% of which are singletons, and more than 13% rests with the top ten. Here the sequenced sample was CD4+ or CD8+ T cells sorted from blood, taken in a trial of the OX40 agonist ivuxolimab. These receptors all come from an adult with an advanced solid tumor such as melanoma, head and neck, liver or kidney cancer. Both conserved end residues are part of each CDR3. The D gene is left open where the match is weak. Only part of the rows carry a size: once, few, many, or a class if the clone is expanded.

clone size: .; V gene: TRBV6-5; J gene: TRBJ1-2; D gene: TRBD1; CDR3 DNA: TGTGCCATAGGGGGGACAGGGGAAGGCTATGGCTACACCTTC; CDR3 protein: CAIGGTGEGYGYTF
clone size: .; V gene: TRBV10-3; J gene: TRBJ1-1; D gene: TRBD1; CDR3 DNA: TGTGCCATCAGGACAGGGCAACATGAAGCTTTCTTT; CDR3 protein: CAIRTGQHEAFF
clone size: .; V gene: TRBV10-3; J gene: TRBJ1-2; D gene: TRBD1; CDR3 DNA: TGTGCCATCGACCCGACAGGGGGCCTCTATGGCTACACCTTC; CDR3 protein: CAIDPTGGLYGYTF
clone size: .; V gene: TRBV5-6; J gene: TRBJ2-7; D gene: .; CDR3 DNA: TGTGCCAGCAGCTTGGGTTTGGACAGCTACGAGCAGTACTTC; CDR3 protein: CASSLGLDSYEQYF
clone size: .; V gene: TRBV19; J gene: TRBJ1-1; D gene: TRBD1; CDR3 DNA: TGTGCCAGTAGGGTGGGACAGGGTGTGAACACTGAAGCTTTCTTT; CDR3 protein: CASRVGQGVNTEAFF
clone size: .; V gene: TRBV27; J gene: TRBJ1-1; D gene: .; CDR3 DNA: TGTGCCAGCAGTGAAGGGGGTACGGCTTTCTTT; CDR3 protein: CASSEGGTAFF
clone size: .; V gene: TRBV13; J gene: TRBJ2-2; D gene: .; CDR3 DNA: TGTGCCAGCAGATCCCGTGGGAACACCGGGGAGCTGTTTTTT; CDR3 protein: CASRSRGNTGELFF
clone size: .; V gene: TRBV5-8; J gene: TRBJ1-3; D gene: .; CDR3 DNA: TGTGCCAGCAGCCAACAGGGAATAGGCAACACCATATATTTT; CDR3 protein: CASSQQGIGNTIYF
clone size: .; V gene: TRBV7-9; J gene: TRBJ2-1; D gene: .; CDR3 DNA: TGTGCCAGCCGGCCTCACGGCAACAATGAGCAGTTCTTC; CDR3 protein: CASRPHGNNEQFF
clone size: .; V gene: TRBV11-2; J gene: TRBJ2-7; D gene: .; CDR3 DNA: TGTGCCAGCAGCCCGGCGGGCTACGAGCAGTACTTC; CDR3 protein: CASSPAGYEQYF
clone size: .; V gene: TRBV7-9; J gene: TRBJ2-3; D gene: .; CDR3 DNA: TGTGCCAGCAGCTTGTACGGACGGCTGACGCGCACAGATACGCAGTATTTT; CDR3 protein: CASSLYGRLTRTDTQYF
clone size: .; V gene: TRBV7-8; J gene: TRBJ2-7; D gene: .; CDR3 DNA: TGTGCCAGCAGCTTAGAACAGGGAGTGGCCGAGCAGTACTTC; CDR3 protein: CASSLEQGVAEQYF
clone size: .; V gene: TRBV30; J gene: TRBJ2-3; D gene: .; CDR3 DNA: TGTGCCTGGAGTGAGACATCTAGCACAGATACGCAGTATTTT; CDR3 protein: CAWSETSSTDTQYF
clone size: .; V gene: TRBV5-4; J gene: TRBJ2-7; D gene: .; CDR3 DNA: TGTGCCAGCGGCAGCACCGACGTCGAGCAGTACTTC; CDR3 protein: CASGSTDVEQYF
clone size: few; V gene: TRBV7-9; J gene: TRBJ2-7; D gene: .; CDR3 DNA: TGTGCCAGCAGCTATTCCACCTCCTACGAGCAGTACTTC; CDR3 protein: CASSYSTSYEQYF
clone size: .; V gene: TRBV27; J gene: TRBJ1-1; D gene: .; CDR3 DNA: TGTGCCAGCAGTTTGAGTAGGGCGGGTGAAGCTTTCTTT; CDR3 protein: CASSLSRAGEAFF
clone size: .; V gene: TRBV15; J gene: TRBJ2-4; D gene: .; CDR3 DNA: TGTGCCACCAGCGGGCCATTGGGAGCCAAAAACATTCAGTACTTC; CDR3 protein: CATSGPLGAKNIQYF
clone size: .; V gene: TRBV10-3; J gene: TRBJ2-7; D gene: .; CDR3 DNA: TGTGCCATCAGTGAGCCGGGACACTCCTACGAGCAGTACTTC; CDR3 protein: CAISEPGHSYEQYF
clone size: .; V gene: TRBV10-3; J gene: TRBJ1-2; D gene: .; CDR3 DNA: TGTGCCATCGGACCGGACAGATTCTATGGCTACACCTTC; CDR3 protein: CAIGPDRFYGYTF
clone size: .; V gene: TRBV5-1; J gene: TRBJ1-1; D gene: .; CDR3 DNA: TGCGCCAGCAGCTTGGGTATAAACAAAGGACAGTATTCGAACACTGAAGCTTTCTTT; CDR3 protein: CASSLGINKGQYSNTEAFF
clone size: .; V gene: TRBV27; J gene: TRBJ2-7; D gene: .; CDR3 DNA: TGTGCCAGCAGGCTGGGCAGGGATCAGTACTTC; CDR3 protein: CASRLGRDQYF
clone size: many; V gene: TRBV6-1; J gene: TRBJ2-7; D gene: .; CDR3 DNA: TGTGCCAGCAGTGAATGGCTAGGGGGCTCCTACGAGCAGTACTTC; CDR3 protein: CASSEWLGGSYEQYF
clone size: .; V gene: TRBV12-5; J gene: TRBJ1-2; D gene: TRBD1; CDR3 DNA: TGTGCTAGTGCCTATTTCACGTCTGGACAGGGTCTTCTTGGAGATGGCTACACCTTC; CDR3 protein: CASAYFTSGQGLLGDGYTF
clone size: .; V gene: TRBV9; J gene: TRBJ2-3; D gene: TRBD1; CDR3 DNA: TGTGCCAGCAGCCCCAAGCCGGACAGGGGCACAGATACGCAGTATTTT; CDR3 protein: CASSPKPDRGTDTQYF
clone size: .; V gene: TRBV18; J gene: TRBJ2-7; D gene: .; CDR3 DNA: TGTGCCAGCTCACCAGGGGCGGAGCAGTACTTC; CDR3 protein: CASSPGAEQYF
clone size: .; V gene: TRBV5-1; J gene: TRBJ2-1; D gene: .; CDR3 DNA: TGCGCCAGCAGCTTGGAGGTCGGGGCCACCTACAATGAGCAGTTCTTC; CDR3 protein: CASSLEVGATYNEQFF